This T cell receptor (beta chain) was captured in a study of CD8 T cells in ankylosing spondylitis. About this clonotype itself: Its antigen is currently unknown.

The CDR3 consists of 16 residues. V was clipped by 3 bases and J by 2 bases; unmatched bases: 10. Germline V lookup: CDR1 LGHDT, CDR2 YNNKEL (reference sequence). In making TCR beta libraries, quantitative 5'-RACE with molecular barcodes was used. TCRdb used MiXCR to reprocess the 5' RACE reads, holding one entry per CDR3 protein. Altogether about 66,000 distinct CDR3 sequences are present, about 6.2% being singletons, with the ten largest covering just under 5%. Regarding the study as a whole: Both synovial fluid and blood in reactive arthritis had previously been reported to carry some motif variants. Reported data indicate significant enrichment of disease-linked clones within matched ankylosing spondylitis synovial fluid. In peripheral blood, disease-linked CD8+ clones occurred at relatively low frequencies.

Specimen: synovial fluid, either unsorted or a sorted T cell fraction (not recorded which). The chain carries TRBV3-1 and TRBJ2-7; 7 bases align to TRBD2. The clonotype was recovered from a male donor with ankylosing spondylitis. The CDR3 reads CASSQDRDYLTYEQYF. CDR3 DNA: TGTGCCAGCAGCCAGGACCGGGACTACCTAACCTACGAGCAGTACTTC.